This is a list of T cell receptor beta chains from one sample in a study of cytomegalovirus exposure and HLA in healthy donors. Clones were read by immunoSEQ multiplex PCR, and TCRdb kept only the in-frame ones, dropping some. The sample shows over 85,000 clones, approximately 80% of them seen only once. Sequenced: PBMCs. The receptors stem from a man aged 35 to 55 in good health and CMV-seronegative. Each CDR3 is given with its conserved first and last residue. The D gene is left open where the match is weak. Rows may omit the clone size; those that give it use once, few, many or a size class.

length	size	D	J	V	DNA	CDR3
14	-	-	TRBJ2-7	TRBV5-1	TGCGCCAGCAGCTTGGGTTCAGGTTCCTACGAGCAGTACTTC	CASSLGSGSYEQYF
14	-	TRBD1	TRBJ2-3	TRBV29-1	TGCAGCGTCGCCGGGACAGGGGACACAGATACGCAGTATTTT	CSVAGTGDTDTQYF
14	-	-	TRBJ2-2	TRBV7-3	TGTGCCAGCAGCTTAATACAGAACACCGGGGAGCTGTTTTTT	CASSLIQNTGELFF
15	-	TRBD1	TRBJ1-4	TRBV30	TGTGCCTGGAAACAGGGGGTTGGGGGAAATGAAAAACTGTTTTTT	CAWKQGVGGNEKLFF
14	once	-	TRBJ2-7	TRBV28	TGTGCCAGCAGTTTACCCGGGATTTCCTACGAGCAGTACTTC	CASSLPGISYEQYF
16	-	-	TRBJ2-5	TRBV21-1	TGTGCCAGCAGCAAAGTAGCGGGGGAGCCACAAGAGACCCAGTACTTC	CASSKVAGEPQETQYF
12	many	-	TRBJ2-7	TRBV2	TGTGCCAGCAGCCCCTACTCCTACGAGCAGTACTTC	CASSPYSYEQYF
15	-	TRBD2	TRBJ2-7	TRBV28	TGTGCCAGCAGTTCACCGGGACTAGGTTCCTACGAGCAGTACTTC	CASSSPGLGSYEQYF
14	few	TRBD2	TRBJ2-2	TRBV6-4	TGTGCCAGCAGTGGGCTAGCGGAGACCGGGGAGCTGTTTTTT	CASSGLAETGELFF
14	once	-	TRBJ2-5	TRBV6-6	TGTGCCAGCAGTTACTCGTTCTTTTCGGAGACCCAGTACTTC	CASSYSFFSETQYF
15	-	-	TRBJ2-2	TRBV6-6	TGTGCCAGCAGTTACCTTCGACAAAACACCGGGGAGCTGTTTTTT	CASSYLRQNTGELFF
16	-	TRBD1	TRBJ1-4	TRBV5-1	TGCGCCAGCAGCTCCGGACAGGGGGGGGCTAATGAAAAACTGTTTTTT	CASSSGQGGANEKLFF
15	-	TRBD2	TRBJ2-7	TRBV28	TGTGCCAGCAGTTTCAGGACTAGCGGGACAAACGAGCAGTACTTC	CASSFRTSGTNEQYF
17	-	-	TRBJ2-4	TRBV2	TGTGCCAGCAGTGAAAGGTTAGGCAGGGTCACCAAAAACATTCAGTACTTC	CASSERLGRVTKNIQYF
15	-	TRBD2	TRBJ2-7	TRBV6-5	TGTGCCAGCAGTGCGCGGGGGGAAAGGACATACGAGCAGTACTTC	CASSARGERTYEQYF
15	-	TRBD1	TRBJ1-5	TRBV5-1	TGCGCCAGCAGTACCGGGACAGGCCGCAATCAGCCCCAGCATTTT	CASSTGTGRNQPQHF
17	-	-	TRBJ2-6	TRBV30	TGTGCCTGGAGTGTACTTCAGGGGTTCGCTGGGGCCAACGTCCTGACTTTC	CAWSVLQGFAGANVLTF
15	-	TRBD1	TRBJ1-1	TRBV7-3	TGTGCCAGCAGCCGGGACAGCCTTCTGAACACTGAAGCTTTCTTT	CASSRDSLLNTEAFF
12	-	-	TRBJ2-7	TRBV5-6	TGTGCCAGCAGGGGGACACCTGACGAGCAGTACTTC	CASRGTPDEQYF
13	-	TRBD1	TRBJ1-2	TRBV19	TGTGCCAGTAGCCTGGGACAGGGTTTTGGCTACAACTTC	CASSLGQGFGYNF